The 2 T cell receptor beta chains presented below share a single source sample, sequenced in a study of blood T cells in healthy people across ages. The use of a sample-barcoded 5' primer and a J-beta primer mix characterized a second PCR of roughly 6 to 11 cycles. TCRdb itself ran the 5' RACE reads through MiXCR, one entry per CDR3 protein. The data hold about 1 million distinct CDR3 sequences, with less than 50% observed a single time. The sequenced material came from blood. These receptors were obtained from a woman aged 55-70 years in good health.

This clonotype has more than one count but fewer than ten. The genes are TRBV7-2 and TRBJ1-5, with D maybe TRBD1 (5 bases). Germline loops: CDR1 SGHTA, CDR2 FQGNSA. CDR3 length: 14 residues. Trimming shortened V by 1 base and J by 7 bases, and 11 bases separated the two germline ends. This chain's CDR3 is CASSLDWTNQPQHF. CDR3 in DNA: TGTGCCAGCAGCTTAGACTGGACAAACCAGCCCCAGCATTTT.

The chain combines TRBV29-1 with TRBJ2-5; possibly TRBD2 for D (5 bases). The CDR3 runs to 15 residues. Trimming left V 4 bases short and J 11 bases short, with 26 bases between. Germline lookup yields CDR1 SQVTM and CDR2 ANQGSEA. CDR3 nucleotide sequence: TGCAGCGTTGGGAATACTCCTAGCCGGCGGAGTGAGCAGTACTTC. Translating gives CSVGNTPSRRSEQYF.